A single sample is the source of the 13 T cell receptor beta chains below, sequenced in a study of identical twins. Using its own MiXCR run on the 5' RACE reads, TCRdb lists one record per CDR3 protein. Of around 240,000 distinct CDR3 sequences detected, 10% to 13% appear once; the ten largest clones hold 9% to 10%. Input material: memory T cells sorted from blood. The receptors derive from a man aged 45-65 years in good health.

This clonotype was picked up many times. This chain uses TRBV2 with TRBJ1-1; TRBD1 matches at 9 bases. J lost 4 bases, V lost 6 bases, and 3 bases had no gene match. CDR3 size: 13 residues. Looked up from germline, CDR1 is SNHLY and CDR2 is FYNNEI. The CDR3 sequence is CASRMTGGTEAFF. DNA of the CDR3: TGTGCCAGCAGGATGACAGGGGGCACTGAAGCTTTCTTT.

This sequence joins TRBV18 and TRBJ2-2, with D perhaps matching TRBD1 (5 bases). The CDR3 runs to 15 residues. V dropped 6 bases and J dropped 2 bases, with 13 bases sitting between them. Per germline, CDR1 KGHSH and CDR2 LQKENI. DNA for the CDR3: TGTGCCAGCTCGCCTACGACAGACAACACCGGGGAGCTGTTTTTT. Its protein product is CASSPTTDNTGELFF.

This clonotype was picked up a small number of times. The chain links TRBV9 to TRBJ2-7; 11 nucleotides line up with TRBD2. In germline, CDR1 is SGDLS, CDR2 YYNGEE. The CDR3 sequence is 15 residues long. The V gene end was trimmed by 2 bases and the J gene end by 4 bases; junction bases not matched to a gene: 5. Here the CDR3 DNA reads TGTGCCAGCAGCGTGTCTAGCGGGGGGCCTTACGAGCAGTACTTC. It is translated as CASSVSSGGPYEQYF.

The sample holds a few counts of this clonotype. CDR3 coding DNA: TGTGCCATCAGTGCGGTCCCCCGGGGAAACAATGAGCAGTTCTTC. Protein: CAISAVPRGNNEQFF. The gene calls are TRBV10-3 and TRBJ2-1; possibly TRBD2 for D (5 bases). This CDR3 has 15 amino acids. Trimming stripped 4 bases from V and 5 bases from J, with 15 bases between. Germline V gene sequence: CDR1 ENHRY, CDR2 SYGVKD.

There are a few counts of this clonotype. The chain uses TRBV7-2 and TRBJ1-1, with D tentatively TRBD1 (5 bases). With 2 bases removed from V and 7 bases from J, the gap between germline ends came to 11 bases. CDR1 is SGHTA, CDR2 FQGNSA, per germline. This CDR3 is built from 13 residues. The DNA for the CDR3 is TGTGCCAGCAGCTTAAGCAGGGAAGGTGAAGCTTTCTTT. Its protein is CASSLSREGEAFF.

This sequence joins TRBV18 and TRBJ1-6; D gene unclear. With 5 bases removed from V and 0 bases from J, the gap between germline ends came to 8 bases. This CDR3 has 15 residues. The germline V gene has CDR1 KGHSH and CDR2 LQKENI. The CDR3 DNA reads TGTGCCAGCTCAGTGGGGAGCTCCTATAATTCACCCCTCCACTTT. Translated: CASSVGSSYNSPLHF. Full variable domain (outside the CDR3, taken from reference TRBV18 and TRBJ1-6): NAGVMQNPRHLVRRRGQEARLRCSPMKGHSHVYWYRQLPEEGLKFMVYLQKENIIDESGMPKERFSAEFPKEGPSILRIQQVVRGDSAAYFCASSVGSSYNSPLHFGNGTRLTVT.

This clonotype has a handful of counts. The chain uses TRBV7-8 and TRBJ1-2; tentative D call: TRBD1 (5 bases). CDR3 length: 15 residues. V was trimmed by 2 bases and J by 2 bases, leaving 12 bases between them. Germline CDR1 is SGHVS and CDR2 is FQNEAQ. In DNA form, the CDR3 reads TGTGCCAGCAGCTTACAAGGGGTCTCCAACTATGGCTACACCTTC. Translated, it gives CASSLQGVSNYGYTF.

This clonotype came up a few times. This sequence joins TRBV7-2 and TRBJ1-1, with D tentatively TRBD1 (5 bases). Germline-derived CDR1 and CDR2 are SGHTA and FQGNSA. The CDR3 sequence is 16 residues long. The V gene lost 5 bases and the J gene lost 10 bases, with 26 bases spanning the gap. The CDR3 loop is CASSPPARGGAAVAFF. CDR3 DNA sequence: TGTGCCAGCAGCCCCCCTGCCCGGGGCGGGGCGGCTGTAGCTTTCTTT.

This clonotype occurred many times. The chain employs TRBV10-3 and TRBJ2-1; D is uncertain. Germline CDR1 ENHRY, CDR2 SYGVKD. Trimming cost V 0 bases and J 3 bases, with 15 bases left between them. This CDR3 region has 17 residues. CDR3 protein: CAISESTLGESYNEQFF. The CDR3 coding sequence is TGTGCCATCAGTGAGTCGACTCTTGGGGAAAGCTACAATGAGCAGTTCTTC.

This clonotype was counted ten times or more. This chain uses TRBV7-9 with TRBJ2-3; a possible D gene is TRBD2 (6 bases). Deletions cut 7 bases from V and 6 bases from J, with 8 bases between. CDR3 length: 11 amino acids. Germline loops: CDR1 SEHNR, CDR2 FQNEAQ (reference sequence). CDR3 nucleotides: TGTGCCAGCACTAGCGCGGATACGCAGTATTTT. Its translation: CASTSADTQYF.

This clonotype was counted at least ten times. This chain connects TRBV5-1 to TRBJ2-7, with D unresolved. Between the trimmed V and J ends, which lost 0 bases and 6 bases, there was a span of 13 bases. The CDR3 runs 14 residues. Germline-derived CDR1 and CDR2 are SGHRS and YFSETQ. The chain's CDR3 is CASSLDYSVSEQYF. The DNA of the CDR3 is TGCGCCAGCAGCTTGGATTACTCGGTTAGCGAGCAGTACTTC.

The sample holds a few counts of this clonotype. The chain is built from TRBV3-1 and TRBJ2-7; 9 bases align to TRBD1. Trimming took 3 bases from V and 3 from J; bases not matched to a gene: 6. The CDR3 length is 15 residues. Germline V gene sequence: CDR1 LGHDT, CDR2 YNNKEL (reference sequence). The CDR3 region has the DNA TGTGCCAGCAGCCACCGGGACAGGGCCGTCTACGAGCAGTACTTC. It specifies CASSHRDRAVYEQYF.

This clonotype was seen repeatedly, ten times or more. The V and J genes are TRBV6-2 or TRBV6-3 and TRBJ2-6, with D possibly matching TRBD1 (6 bases). The CDR3 spans 17 residues. The V end lost 6 bases, the J end lost 0 bases, and 15 bases lay between the germline ends. CDR1 is MNHEY, CDR2 SVGEGT, per germline. CDR3 loop: CASRRGHLSSGANVLTF. CDR3 DNA: TGTGCCAGCAGACGGGGACACCTCTCCTCTGGGGCCAACGTCCTGACTTTC.